This T cell receptor (beta chain) is from a study of CXCR3-negative and CXCR3-positive naive CD8 T cells. The CD45RO-CCR7+CD27+CD95- phenotype denoted naive CD8+ T cells. Comment on this clonotype: No antigen is known for it.

UMI-labeled TRB cDNA libraries were prepared by 5' RACE. TCRdb reprocessed the 5' RACE reads and keeps a single row for each CDR3 protein, giving no DNA. The sample data list tens of thousands of distinct CDR3 sequences. The CDR3 consists of 14 residues. Germline CDR1 MDHEN, CDR2 SYDVKM. Study outcomes and limitations: TRB CDR3s were more hydrophobic in CXCR3-positive than in CXCR3-negative naive cells. The TRBV-TRBJ usage of naive CXCR3-negative and CXCR3-positive cells was similar, but that of memory cells differed.

Material for sequencing was naive CXCR3+ CD8+ T cells from blood. This sample's subset: CD45RO-CCR7+CD27+CD95- naive CD8+ T cells expressing CXCR3 (TNR3+). The sequence was obtained from a human donor in good health. Some clones in this sample may be carry-over from other donors' samples. This chain joins TRBV28 and TRBJ2-7. CDR3 amino acids: CASSLGQGPYEKYF.